The sequence of this T cell receptor (beta chain) was determined in a study of shared clonotypes between healthy human individuals. Study at large: A donor's plate count was three for CD4 naive and three for CD4 memory; CD8 naive had two and CD8 memory one. Findings of the study overall: What rarefaction showed was incomplete sorted-subset sequencing despite large depth. As a rule, naive subsets had a larger estimated richness than memory subsets.

Of note for this clone: Its target is not known.

Sorted-subset replicate PCR reactions contained approximately 190 ng DNA, corresponding to approximately 30,000 T cell genomes. Assay used: immunoSEQ multiplex PCR; TCRdb lists only in-frame clones, some missing. The table has approximately 840,000 clones, 90% to 97% seen once; the top ten hold under 0.3%. Germline V gives CDR1 SGHAT, CDR2 FQNNGV. V lost 1 base to trimming and J lost 0 bases, with 16 bases between them. The CDR3 contains 18 residues. Terminally differentiated effector memory CD45RA+ cells were excluded from the naive CD8 cells, which were CD45RO-negative and positively selected for CCR7.

Input material: naive CD8+ T cells sorted from blood. The TCR originated in a man aged 25 to 45 in good health. V and J are TRBV11-2 and TRBJ2-1, with no clear D. The CDR3 bases are TGTGCCAGCAGCTTAGTCGGATACAGACGGAGCTCCTACAATGAGCAGTTCTTC. This sequence encodes CASSLVGYRRSSYNEQFF.